This is a list of T cell receptor beta chains from one sample in a study of shared clonotypes between healthy human individuals. The repertoire was sequenced with immunoSEQ multiplex PCR; TCRdb's copy has only in-frame clones and lacks some. Seen here are 2 million to 2.5 million clones, over 85% observed once, and the top ten hold 0.36%. The sequencing sample was made of naive CD4+ T cells from PBMCs. These receptors were taken from a man between 18 and 29 years old in good health. Some clones in this sample may be carry-over from other donors' samples. The CDR3 runs from the conserved cysteine through the conserved F or W. The D gene is left open where the match is weak. Clone sizes are given selectively: once, few, many, or a class where the clone is expanded.

j_gene,abundance,d_gene,v_gene,CDR3aa,CDR3nt
TRBJ2-1,.,.,TRBV10-3,CAISQRSSYNEQFF,TGTGCCATCAGTCAGAGGAGCTCCTACAATGAGCAGTTCTTC
TRBJ2-7,.,.,TRBV5-6,CASSLWGRLQLSSYEQYF,TGTGCCAGCAGCTTGTGGGGGCGTTTGCAGTTATCCTCCTACGAGCAGTACTTC
TRBJ2-7,.,TRBD2,TRBV9,CASSVHTSGNEQYF,TGTGCCAGCAGCGTTCATACTAGCGGGAACGAGCAGTACTTC
TRBJ1-3,.,.,TRBV6-5,CASSYSGGRSGNTIYF,TGTGCCAGCAGTTACTCGGGTGGCCGCTCTGGAAACACCATATATTTT
TRBJ1-1,.,.,TRBV5-1,CASSLRQARGDTEAFF,TGCGCCAGCAGCTTGCGGCAGGCCAGAGGGGACACTGAAGCTTTCTTT
TRBJ1-5,few,.,TRBV4-1,CASSQDLGGIQPQHF,TGCGCCAGCAGCCAAGATTTGGGGGGAATTCAGCCCCAGCATTTT
TRBJ2-1,once,.,TRBV7-9,CASSLFILGVLNEQFF,TGTGCCAGCAGCTTATTCATACTAGGCGTTTTGAACGAGCAGTTCTTC
TRBJ1-5,few,.,TRBV30,CAWSRQGTQPQHF,TGTGCCTGGAGTCGGCAGGGCACTCAGCCCCAGCATTTT
TRBJ2-7,.,TRBD1,TRBV15,CATSTGQYYEQYF,TGTGCCACCAGCACGGGACAGTATTACGAGCAGTACTTC
TRBJ2-1,once,.,TRBV4-1,CASSQLSPLSALINEQFF,TGCGCCAGCAGCCAACTGAGCCCACTCAGCGCCCTTATTAATGAGCAGTTCTTC
TRBJ2-3,.,.,TRBV10-2,CASSRGVDTQYF,TGCGCCAGCAGTAGGGGCGTAGATACGCAGTATTTT
TRBJ2-7,once,.,TRBV7-2,CASSLVQAAREQYF,TGTGCCAGCAGCTTAGTTCAGGCCGCGAGAGAGCAGTACTTC
TRBJ1-1,.,.,TRBV6-5,CASSLRDTAFF,TGTGCCAGCAGTCTGCGGGACACAGCTTTCTTT
TRBJ2-2,.,.,TRBV2,CASIPRTQNTGELFF,TGTGCCAGCATCCCCCGGACACAGAACACCGGGGAGCTGTTTTTT
TRBJ2-5,.,.,TRBV28,CASTTRLGTQYF,TGTGCCAGCACCACCCGCCTAGGGACCCAGTACTTC
TRBJ2-3,.,.,TRBV6-5,CASRPLRIVGDTQYF,TGTGCCAGCAGACCCCTTAGGATAGTTGGGGATACGCAGTATTTT
TRBJ1-2,.,TRBD1,TRBV10-3,CAISDPAGGGYGYTF,TGTGCCATCAGTGATCCAGCAGGGGGTGGCTATGGCTACACCTTC
TRBJ2-2,.,TRBD1,TRBV5-4,CASSGGQGGTGELFF,TGTGCCAGCAGCGGGGGACAGGGGGGCACCGGGGAGCTGTTTTTT
TRBJ1-5,.,.,TRBV15,CATSRDTGYQPQHF,TGTGCCACCAGCAGAGATACAGGTTATCAGCCCCAGCATTTT
TRBJ1-5,.,.,TRBV28,CASSLSGARQPQHF,TGTGCCAGCAGTTTATCGGGGGCTCGACAGCCCCAGCATTTT
TRBJ2-7,once,TRBD1,TRBV14,CASSKGGQGPYEQYF,TGTGCCAGCAGCAAAGGTGGACAGGGTCCCTACGAGCAGTACTTC
TRBJ2-3,once,TRBD2,TRBV7-2,CASSQSGRSTDTQYF,TGTGCCAGCAGCCAAAGCGGGAGGAGCACAGATACGCAGTATTTT
TRBJ1-2,.,TRBD1,TRBV25-1,CASRIPTGDGYTF,TGTGCCAGCAGGATACCCACAGGGGATGGCTACACCTTC
TRBJ1-6,.,.,TRBV15,CATSRDLHPVDHLHF,TGTGCCACCAGCAGAGATCTCCACCCTGTAGATCACCTCCACTTT
TRBJ1-1,.,.,TRBV28,CASSLFHQTEAFF,TGTGCCAGCAGTTTATTCCATCAGACTGAAGCTTTCTTT
TRBJ2-3,.,.,TRBV11-2,CASSVGVPDTQYF,TGTGCCAGCAGCGTGGGGGTGCCAGATACGCAGTATTTT
TRBJ1-5,.,.,TRBV2,CASSDQGSGQPQHF,TGTGCCAGCAGTGATCAGGGGTCAGGGCAGCCCCAGCATTTT
TRBJ2-1,.,TRBD2,TRBV18,CASDERGEQFF,TGTGCCAGCGATGAGCGGGGTGAGCAGTTCTTC
TRBJ2-7,.,.,TRBV5-1,CASSLLDSYYEQYF,TGCGCCAGCAGCTTGCTAGACAGTTACTACGAGCAGTACTTC
TRBJ2-5,.,.,TRBV19,CASSIVWGAGETQYF,TGTGCCAGTAGTATCGTCTGGGGCGCAGGGGAGACCCAGTACTTC
TRBJ1-1,.,TRBD1,TRBV5-1,CASSPSQGPEAFF,TGCGCCAGCAGCCCATCACAGGGGCCTGAAGCTTTCTTT
TRBJ2-7,.,TRBD2,TRBV18,CASSPAGLAGGVYEQYF,TGTGCCAGCTCACCAGCTGGGCTAGCGGGAGGGGTCTACGAGCAGTACTTC
TRBJ1-1,.,.,TRBV5-1,CASSLDRDGTEAFF,TGCGCCAGCAGCTTGGACAGGGATGGGACTGAAGCTTTCTTT
TRBJ2-3,.,.,TRBV5-1,CASSLGLGADTQYF,TGCGCCAGCAGCTTGGGGTTAGGCGCAGATACGCAGTATTTT
TRBJ2-4,.,.,TRBV7-2,CASSPRRSLAKNIQYF,TGTGCCAGCAGCCCTAGGAGATCGCTAGCCAAAAACATTCAGTACTTC
TRBJ2-7,.,.,TRBV5-1,CASSLGAGNEQYF,TGCGCCAGCAGCCTGGGGGCGGGGAACGAGCAGTACTTC
TRBJ2-2,.,.,TRBV2,CASKQANTGELFF,TGTGCCAGCAAACAGGCGAACACCGGGGAGCTGTTTTTT
TRBJ1-1,.,.,TRBV28,CASSLKAGNTEAFF,TGTGCCAGCAGTTTAAAGGCAGGGAACACTGAAGCTTTCTTT